The 21 T cell receptor beta chains given below trace back to one sample, sequenced in a study of cytomegalovirus exposure and HLA in healthy donors. PCR used 60 Vbeta primers and 13 Jbeta primers. Clones were sequenced by immunoSEQ multiplex PCR, and TCRdb holds only the in-frame ones, with some missing. The data contain roughly 130,000 clones, roughly four fifths of them seen just once; the ten biggest clones take up approximately 5%. Sequencing was carried out using PBMCs. These receptors originate from a woman between 50 and 59 years old in good health and CMV-seropositive.

This sequence joins TRBV11-2 and TRBJ2-7; no definite D call. The V end lost 5 bases, the J end lost 2 bases, and 4 bases lay between the germline ends. The CDR3 loop spans 11 amino acids. Germline V gene lookup returns CDR1 SGHAT and CDR2 FQNNGV. Here the CDR3 reads CASSPAYEQYF. The CDR3 bases are TGTGCCAGCAGCCCGGCCTACGAGCAGTACTTC.

The chain employs TRBV7-9 and TRBJ2-3; 11 bases map to TRBD2. The CDR3 sequence is 14 residues long. With V trimmed by 8 bases and J by 5 bases, 6 bases remained unmatched. Germline lookup yields CDR1 SEHNR and CDR2 FQNEAQ (reference sequence). This CDR3 reads CASGPSGGQDTQYF. The CDR3 DNA is TGTGCCAGCGGCCCTAGCGGGGGGCAAGATACGCAGTATTTT.

This clone was counted between two and nine times. V gene TRBV7-6 combines with J gene TRBJ2-3, with 11 bases matching TRBD2. Germline V gene sequence: CDR1 SGHVS, CDR2 FNYEAQ. The V segment lost 5 bases and the J segment 2 bases; nucleotides outside the gene matches: 18. CDR3 size: 20 residues. The CDR3 coding sequence is TGTGCCAGCAGCGAAAGAGAGGTTTATAGCGGGGGGGCCAACACAGATACGCAGTATTTT. Residues: CASSEREVYSGGANTDTQYF.

The rearrangement uses TRBV6-6 and TRBJ1-2; D perhaps matches TRBD1 (5 bases). V gave up 8 bases and J gave up 0 bases, with 13 bases separating them. In germline, CDR1 is MNHNY, CDR2 SVGAGI (reference sequence). This CDR3 has 14 residues. The CDR3 protein is CASRGVLANYGYTF. CDR3 nucleotide sequence: TGTGCCAGCCGGGGGGTCTTAGCTAACTATGGCTACACCTTC.

The chain combines TRBV2 with TRBJ2-7, with a possible D match to TRBD2 (5 bases). Deletions cut 4 bases from V and 4 bases from J, with 11 bases between. This CDR3 is built from 13 residues. Germline V gene lookup returns CDR1 SNHLY and CDR2 FYNNEI. The CDR3 sequence is CASSAYGGYEQYF. The CDR3 DNA follows: TGTGCCAGCAGTGCCTACGGAGGATACGAGCAGTACTTC.

This clone was recorded a few times. The chain is built from TRBV19 and TRBJ1-6; 8 bases line up with TRBD1. V was pared by 7 bases and J by 5 bases, with 7 bases of the junction left unmatched. CDR1 and CDR2 (germline): LNHDA, SQIVND (reference sequence). CDR3 size: 15 residues. The CDR3 loop is CASTSNRGNNSPLHF. CDR3 coding DNA: TGTGCCAGTACTTCCAACAGGGGGAATAATTCACCCCTCCACTTT.

V gene TRBV27 combines with J gene TRBJ2-1; 9 nucleotides align to TRBD2. CDR3 size: 18 residues. V lost 7 bases to trimming and J lost 5 bases; unmatched junction nucleotides: 18. In germline, CDR1 is MNHEY, CDR2 SMNVEV (reference sequence). The CDR3 sequence: CASTVLAGTLGGHNEQFF. CDR3 nucleotide sequence: TGTGCCAGCACCGTCCTAGCGGGGACCCTTGGGGGGCACAATGAGCAGTTCTTC.

The chain uses TRBV27 and TRBJ1-1, with D perhaps matching TRBD1 (6 bases). The V and J ends lost 7 bases and 1 base respectively, with 10 bases between them. Per germline, CDR1 MNHEY and CDR2 SMNVEV (reference sequence). The CDR3 loop spans 13 amino acids. Here the CDR3 reads CASNAGENTEAFF. The CDR3, as DNA: TGTGCCAGCAATGCAGGGGAGAACACTGAAGCTTTCTTT.

This clone was observed a handful of times. This chain uses TRBV27 with TRBJ1-1; D is perhaps TRBD1 (5 bases). The CDR3 is 13 residues long. V lost 3 bases to trimming and J lost 1 base, with 6 bases between them. Germline assignment: CDR1 MNHEY and CDR2 SMNVEV (reference sequence). CDR3 DNA: TGTGCCAGCAGTTTCGGGGGGAACACTGAAGCTTTCTTT. Translating it yields CASSFGGNTEAFF.

This chain connects TRBV5-6 to TRBJ1-6; D gene unclear. This CDR3 is built from 13 residues. Germline V gene data show CDR1 as SGHDT and CDR2 as YYEEEE. Trimming left V 1 base short and J 10 bases short, with 9 bases between. In nucleotides, the CDR3 is TGTGCCAGCAGCTTGATGCGATCCTCACCCCTCCACTTT. Translation gives CASSLMRSSPLHF. The entire variable domain, with the rest obtained from reference TRBV5-6 and TRBJ1-6, is as follows: DAGVTQSPTHLIKTRGQQVTLRCSPKSGHDTVSWYQQALGQGPQFIFQYYEEEERQRGNFPDRFSGHQFPNYSSELNVNALLLGDSALYLCASSLMRSSPLHFGNGTRLTVT.

CDR3 DNA: TGTGCCAGCAGTTGGGACAGCTCCTACAATGAGCAGTTCTTC. Translation: CASSWDSSYNEQFF. This rearrangement joins TRBV6-5 to TRBJ2-1; 7 bases agree with TRBD1. V lost 4 bases, J lost 0 bases, and 0 bases stayed unmatched. This CDR3 is 14 amino acids long. Germline V gene sequence: CDR1 MNHEY, CDR2 SVGAGI.

This clone came up a few times. The chain has TRBV6-1 and TRBJ1-5, with 7 bases matching TRBD1. This CDR3 has 14 residues. Germline-derived CDR1 and CDR2 are MNHNS and SASEGT. The V and J ends lost 3 bases and 9 bases, in that order; junction bases with no gene match: 8. The CDR3 reads CASSEGQTIRPQHF. CDR3 in DNA: TGTGCCAGCAGTGAGGGACAGACAATCCGGCCCCAGCATTTT.

The V gene is TRBV9, the J gene TRBJ2-7; D call uncertain. The CDR3 consists of 13 residues. V shed 7 bases and J shed 0 bases, with 11 bases lying between them. Germline CDR1 and CDR2: SGDLS and YYNGEE. CDR3: CASGAEPSYEQYF. The CDR3 DNA is TGTGCCAGCGGTGCGGAGCCCTCCTACGAGCAGTACTTC. Filled out from reference TRBV9 and TRBJ2-7, the complete variable domain reads DSGVTQTPKHLITATGQRVTLRCSPRSGDLSVYWYQQSLDQGLQFLIQYYNGEERAKGNILERFSAQQFPDLHSELNLSSLELGDSALYFCASGAEPSYEQYFGPGTRLTVT.

The chain uses TRBV5-1 and TRBJ1-1; TRBD1 agrees at 9 bases. The CDR3 has 14 amino acids. V was pared by 6 bases and J by 1 base, with 4 bases of the junction left unmatched. Germline assignment: CDR1 SGHRS and CDR2 YFSETQ. The CDR3 sequence: CASTQGASNTEAFF. CDR3 DNA sequence: TGCGCCAGCACACAGGGGGCATCGAACACTGAAGCTTTCTTT.

V gene TRBV15 combines with J gene TRBJ1-4, with D maybe TRBD1 (5 bases). V was clipped by 0 bases and J by 11 bases, with 10 bases between them. Germline CDR1 LNHNV, CDR2 YYDKDF (reference sequence). The CDR3 is 13 amino acids. The CDR3 DNA follows: TGTGCCACCAGCAGAGATGGGGGGAGGAAACTGTTTTTT. Translated: CATSRDGGRKLFF.

The chain has TRBV5-6 and TRBJ2-5; D remains unclear. Trimming shortened V by 4 bases and J by 2 bases, and 9 bases separated the two germline ends. Germline V CDR1 and CDR2: SGHDT, YYEEEE. This CDR3 has 13 amino acids. CDR3 sequence (DNA): TGTGCCAGCAGCCCCGACGGGCAAGAGACCCAGTACTTC. Protein sequence: CASSPDGQETQYF.

The V gene is TRBV5-4, the J gene TRBJ2-3; 8 bases agree with TRBD2. Trimming took 4 bases from V and 6 from J; bases not matched to a gene: 7. Per the germline V gene, CDR1 is SGHNT and CDR2 is YYREEE (reference sequence). The CDR3 is 14 residues long. The CDR3 loop reads CASSPGGVQDTQYF. DNA of the CDR3: TGTGCCAGCAGCCCCGGGGGGGTCCAGGATACGCAGTATTTT.

This clone has only a few counts. The rearrangement links TRBV10-3 to TRBJ2-7; the match to TRBD2 covers 7 bases. J lost 4 bases, V lost 0 bases, and 6 bases had no gene match. CDR3 length: 15 amino acids. From germline, CDR1 is ENHRY and CDR2 SYGVKD. The CDR3 bases are TGTGCCATCAGTGAGTCGACTAGCAAGTTTTACGAGCAGTACTTC. It codes for CAISESTSKFYEQYF.

The sample holds a few counts of this clone. The rearrangement links TRBV2 to TRBJ1-3; D is uncertain. V shed 8 bases and J shed 0 bases, with 8 bases lying between them. The CDR3 contains 13 residues. Germline-derived CDR1 and CDR2 are SNHLY and FYNNEI. CDR3 sequence (DNA): TGTGCCAGCTGGGAGACCTCTGGAAACACCATATATTTT. Translated: CASWETSGNTIYF.

This clone was recorded only once. The chain combines TRBV18 with TRBJ1-3; D remains unclear. V dropped 0 bases and J dropped 8 bases, with 5 bases sitting between them. The CDR3 has 12 amino acids. Germline CDR1 KGHSH, CDR2 LQKENI. Here the CDR3 reads CASSPPSDTIYF. DNA for the CDR3: TGTGCCAGCTCACCACCGAGCGACACCATATATTTT. Using reference TRBV18 and TRBJ1-3 for the parts outside the CDR3, the full variable domain is NAGVMQNPRHLVRRRGQEARLRCSPMKGHSHVYWYRQLPEEGLKFMVYLQKENIIDESGMPKERFSAEFPKEGPSILRIQQVVRGDSAAYFCASSPPSDTIYFGEGSWLTVV.

The gene calls are TRBV5-1 and TRBJ2-2; D unresolved. The CDR3 consists of 14 residues. The V end lost 2 bases, the J end lost 1 base, and 6 bases lay between the germline ends. Germline CDR1 is SGHRS and CDR2 is YFSETQ. CDR3 nucleotides: TGCGCCAGCAGCTTCCCAGGGAACACCGGGGAGCTGTTTTTT. This codes for CASSFPGNTGELFF.